This TCR beta chain was retrieved from a study of identical twins. Germline-derived CDR1 and CDR2 are DFQATT and SNEGSKA (reference sequence). The CDR3 contains 14 residues. Trimming shortened V by 4 bases and J by 1 base, and 12 bases separated the two germline ends. Overall study results and limits: Beta out-of-frame sequences displayed a weaker excess of sharing between twins. Low generation probability was overrepresented in out-of-frame alpha sequences shared by twins.

Each CDR3 protein gets one entry after TCRdb re-called the 5' RACE reads with MiXCR. Among a few hundred thousand distinct CDR3 sequences listed, 12% were seen once. This clonotype was detected only a few times. Its antigen is unknown. Another study also made use of these data, one on yellow fever vaccine responses in identical twins.

Sequencing was carried out using memory (CD45RO+) T cells sorted from blood. This chain joins TRBV20-1 and TRBJ2-3, with D hard to call. The sequence came from a young woman in good health. In nucleotides, the CDR3 is TGCAGTGCTAATGCCGGAGATGGCACAGATACGCAGTATTTT. Translated, it gives CSANAGDGTDTQYF.